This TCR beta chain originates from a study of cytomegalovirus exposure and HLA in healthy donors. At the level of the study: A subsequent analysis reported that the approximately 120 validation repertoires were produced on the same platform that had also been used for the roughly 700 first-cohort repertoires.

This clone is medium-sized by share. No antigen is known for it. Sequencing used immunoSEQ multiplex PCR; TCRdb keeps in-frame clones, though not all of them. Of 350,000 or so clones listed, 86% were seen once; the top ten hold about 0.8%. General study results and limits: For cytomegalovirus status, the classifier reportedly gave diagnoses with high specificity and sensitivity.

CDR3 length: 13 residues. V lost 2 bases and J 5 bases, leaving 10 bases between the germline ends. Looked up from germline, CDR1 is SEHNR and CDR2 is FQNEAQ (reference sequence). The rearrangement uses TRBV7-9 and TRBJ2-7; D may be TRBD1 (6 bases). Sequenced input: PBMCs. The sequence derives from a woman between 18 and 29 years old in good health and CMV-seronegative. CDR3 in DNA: TGTGCCAGCAGCTTACGGGACACCAACGAGCAGTACTTC. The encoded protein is CASSLRDTNEQYF.